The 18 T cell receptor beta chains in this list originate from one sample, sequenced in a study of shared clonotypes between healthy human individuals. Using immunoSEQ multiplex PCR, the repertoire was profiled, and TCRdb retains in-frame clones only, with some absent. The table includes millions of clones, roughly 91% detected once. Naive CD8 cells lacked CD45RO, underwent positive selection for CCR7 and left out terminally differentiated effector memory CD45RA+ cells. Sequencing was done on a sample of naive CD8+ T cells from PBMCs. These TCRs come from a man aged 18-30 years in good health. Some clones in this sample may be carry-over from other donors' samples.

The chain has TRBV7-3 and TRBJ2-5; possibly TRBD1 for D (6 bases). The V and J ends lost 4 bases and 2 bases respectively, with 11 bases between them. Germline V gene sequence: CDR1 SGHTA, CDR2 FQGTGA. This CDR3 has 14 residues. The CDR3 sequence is CASSSGTPQETQYF. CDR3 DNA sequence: TGTGCCAGCAGCTCCGGGACACCACAAGAGACCCAGTACTTC.

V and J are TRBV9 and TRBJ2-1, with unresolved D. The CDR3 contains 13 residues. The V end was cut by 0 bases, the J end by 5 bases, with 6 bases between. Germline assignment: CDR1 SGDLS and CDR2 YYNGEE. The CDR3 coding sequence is TGTGCCAGCAGCGTAGGGGATCACAATGAGCAGTTCTTC. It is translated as CASSVGDHNEQFF.

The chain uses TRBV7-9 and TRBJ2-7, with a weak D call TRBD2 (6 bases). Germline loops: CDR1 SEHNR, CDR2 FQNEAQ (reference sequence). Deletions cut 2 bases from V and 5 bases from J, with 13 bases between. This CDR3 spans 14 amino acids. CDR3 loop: CASSLFGTGDEQYF. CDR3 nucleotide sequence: TGTGCCAGCAGCTTATTCGGGACGGGAGACGAGCAGTACTTC.

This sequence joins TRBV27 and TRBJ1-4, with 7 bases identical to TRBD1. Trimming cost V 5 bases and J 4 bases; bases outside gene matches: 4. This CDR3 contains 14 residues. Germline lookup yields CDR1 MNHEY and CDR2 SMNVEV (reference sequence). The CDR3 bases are TGTGCCAGCAGTAGGGACAGCAATAATGAAAAACTGTTTTTT. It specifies CASSRDSNNEKLFF.

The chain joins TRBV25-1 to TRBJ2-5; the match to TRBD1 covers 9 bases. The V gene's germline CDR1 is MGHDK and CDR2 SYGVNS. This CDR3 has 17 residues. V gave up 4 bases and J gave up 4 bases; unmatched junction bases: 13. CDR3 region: CASSVGWGQGRGETQYF. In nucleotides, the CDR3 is TGTGCCAGCAGTGTAGGGTGGGGACAGGGTAGGGGAGAGACCCAGTACTTC.

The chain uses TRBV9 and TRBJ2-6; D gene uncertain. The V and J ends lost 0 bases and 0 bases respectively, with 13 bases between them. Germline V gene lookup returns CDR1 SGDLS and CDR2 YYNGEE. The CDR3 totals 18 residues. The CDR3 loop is CASSVGSSTHSGANVLTF. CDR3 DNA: TGTGCCAGCAGCGTAGGGTCCTCCACACACTCTGGGGCCAACGTCCTGACTTTC.

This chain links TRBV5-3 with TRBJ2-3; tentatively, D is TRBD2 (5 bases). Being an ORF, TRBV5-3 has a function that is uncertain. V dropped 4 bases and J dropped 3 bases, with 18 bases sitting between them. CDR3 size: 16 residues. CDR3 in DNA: TGTGCCAGAAGCACTACCCAGCGGCCCCGGACAGATACGCAGTATTTT. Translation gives CARSTTQRPRTDTQYF.

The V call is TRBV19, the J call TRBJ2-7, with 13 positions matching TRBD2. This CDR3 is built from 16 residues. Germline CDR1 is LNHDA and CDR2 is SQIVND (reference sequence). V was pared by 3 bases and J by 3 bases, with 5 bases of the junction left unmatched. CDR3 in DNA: TGTGCCAGTAGTATCTGGACTAGCGGGGGATACTACGAGCAGTACTTC. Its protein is CASSIWTSGGYYEQYF.

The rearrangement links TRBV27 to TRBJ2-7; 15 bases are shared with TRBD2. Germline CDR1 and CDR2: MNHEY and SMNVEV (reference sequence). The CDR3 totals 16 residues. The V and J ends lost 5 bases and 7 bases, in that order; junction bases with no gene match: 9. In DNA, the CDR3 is TGTGCCAGCAGTCCTGGACTAGCGGGAGGGTCAAGAGAGCAGTACTTC. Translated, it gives CASSPGLAGGSREQYF.

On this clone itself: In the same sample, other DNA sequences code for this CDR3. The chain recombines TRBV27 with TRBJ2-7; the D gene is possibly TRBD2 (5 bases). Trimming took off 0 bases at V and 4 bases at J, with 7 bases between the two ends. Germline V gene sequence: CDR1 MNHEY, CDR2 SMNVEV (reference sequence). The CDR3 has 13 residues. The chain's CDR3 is CASSLSAGYEQYF. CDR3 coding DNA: TGTGCCAGCAGTTTATCTGCGGGTTACGAGCAGTACTTC.

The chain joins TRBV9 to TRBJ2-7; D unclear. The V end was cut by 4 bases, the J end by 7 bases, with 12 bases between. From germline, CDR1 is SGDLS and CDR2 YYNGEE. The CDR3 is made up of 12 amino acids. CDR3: CASSPGLGEQYF. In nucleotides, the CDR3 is TGTGCCAGCAGCCCGGGCCTCGGTGAGCAGTACTTC.

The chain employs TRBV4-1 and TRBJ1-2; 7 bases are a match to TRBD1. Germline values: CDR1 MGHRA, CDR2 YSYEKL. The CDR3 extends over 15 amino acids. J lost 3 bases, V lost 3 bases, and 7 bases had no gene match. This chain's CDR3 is CASSQDSGQYYGYTF. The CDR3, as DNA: TGCGCCAGCAGCCAGGATTCGGGACAGTACTATGGCTACACCTTC.

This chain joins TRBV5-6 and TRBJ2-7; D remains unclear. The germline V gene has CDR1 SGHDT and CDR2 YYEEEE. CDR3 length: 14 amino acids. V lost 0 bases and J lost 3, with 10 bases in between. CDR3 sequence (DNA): TGTGCCAGCAGCTTGGTCGGCAAGTTCTACGAGCAGTACTTC. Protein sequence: CASSLVGKFYEQYF.

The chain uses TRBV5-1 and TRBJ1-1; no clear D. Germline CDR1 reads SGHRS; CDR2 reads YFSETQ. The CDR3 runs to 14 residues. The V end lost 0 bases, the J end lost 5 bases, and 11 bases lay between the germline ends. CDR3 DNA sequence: TGCGCCAGCAGCTTGGTTGGGAAGGGTACTGAAGCTTTCTTT. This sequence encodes CASSLVGKGTEAFF. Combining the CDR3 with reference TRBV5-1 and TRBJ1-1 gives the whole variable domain KAGVTQTPRYLIKTRGQQVTLSCSPISGHRSVSWYQQTPGQGLQFLFEYFSETQRNKGNFPGRFSGRQFSNSRSEMNVSTLELGDSALYLCASSLVGKGTEAFFGQGTRLTVV.

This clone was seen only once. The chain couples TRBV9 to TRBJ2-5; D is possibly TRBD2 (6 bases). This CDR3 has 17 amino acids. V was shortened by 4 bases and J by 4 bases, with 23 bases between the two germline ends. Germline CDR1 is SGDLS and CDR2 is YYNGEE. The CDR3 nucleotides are TGTGCCAGCAGCCCGACATTACCGGAGGGATGGGGAGAGACCCAGTACTTC. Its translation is CASSPTLPEGWGETQYF.

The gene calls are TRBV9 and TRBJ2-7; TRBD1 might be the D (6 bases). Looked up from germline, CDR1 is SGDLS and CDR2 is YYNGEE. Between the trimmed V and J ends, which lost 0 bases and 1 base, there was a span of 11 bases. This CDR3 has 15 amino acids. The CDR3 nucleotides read TGTGCCAGCAGCGTAGGAGTGGACAGATCCTACGAGCAGTACTTC. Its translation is CASSVGVDRSYEQYF.

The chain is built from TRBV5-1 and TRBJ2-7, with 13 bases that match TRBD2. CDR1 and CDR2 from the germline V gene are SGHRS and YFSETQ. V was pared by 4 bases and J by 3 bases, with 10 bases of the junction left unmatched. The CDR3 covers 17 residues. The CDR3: CASSNTSGRATFYEQYF. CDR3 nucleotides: TGCGCCAGCAGCAATACTAGCGGGAGGGCTACCTTCTACGAGCAGTACTTC.

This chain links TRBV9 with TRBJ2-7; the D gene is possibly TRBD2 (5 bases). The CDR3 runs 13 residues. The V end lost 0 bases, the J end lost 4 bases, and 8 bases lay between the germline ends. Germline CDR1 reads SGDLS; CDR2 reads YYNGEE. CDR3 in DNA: TGTGCCAGCAGCGTAGAAGGGAGATACGAGCAGTACTTC. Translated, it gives CASSVEGRYEQYF.